The clone carrying this TCR beta chain was found a few times. Its matching antigen is unknown. This CDR3 has 15 amino acids. Germline V lookup: CDR1 GTSNPN, CDR2 SVGIG (reference sequence). V shed 0 bases and J shed 7 bases, with 15 bases lying between them. The data belong to a study of cytomegalovirus exposure and HLA in healthy donors. Study-wide points: Fewer N-insertions (relative to the 666-donor mean) were reportedly seen in an Asian-associated ancestry cluster in a later analysis.

The PCR had 60 Vbeta and 13 Jbeta primers. The assay was immunoSEQ multiplex PCR, and TCRdb's table has in-frame clones only and misses some. The data contain about 130,000 clones, roughly a tenth of them singletons. The source is a woman between 18 and 30 years old in good health and CMV-seropositive. The chain uses TRBV30 and TRBJ1-4; unclear D gene. Sequenced: PBMCs. CDR3 coding DNA: TGTGCCTGGAGTGTACTTGAGGAGTATGGTGAAAAACTGTTTTTT. This encodes CAWSVLEEYGEKLFF. The complete variable domain, with remaining parts taken from reference TRBV30 and TRBJ1-4, reads SQTIHQWPATLVQPVGSPLSLECTVEGTSNPNLYWYRQAAGRGLQLLFYSVGIGQISSEVPQNLSASRPQDRQFILSSKKLLLSDSGFYLCAWSVLEEYGEKLFFGSGTQLSVL.